The present T cell receptor (beta chain) was sequenced within a study of T cell responses to AZD1222 COVID-19 vaccine. At the level of the study: Samples with a second dose at about 4 or about 12 weeks were pooled together.

Overall study results and limits: Nearly half of the spike-specific TCRs reportedly recognize variant regions that carry no mutations. Donor demographics were predominantly white British with a female majority; clonal diversity may be underestimated.

Sequenced by immunoSEQ multiplex PCR; TCRdb stores in-frame clones only, minus some. The profile shows about 130,000 clones, more than 70% of them singletons. Germline-derived CDR1 and CDR2 are LNHDA and SQIVND (reference sequence). CDR3 length equals 16 residues. Trimming removed 9 bases from V and 4 bases from J; junction bases left unmatched: 15. A note on this clone: Its antigen is unidentified.

This sample comprised peripheral blood, obtained on day 0 of AZD1222 vaccination. This clonotype originated in an adult in good health. The V gene is TRBV19, the J gene TRBJ1-5; 7 positions match TRBD1. CDR3 in amino acids: CASNTGGRQGNQPQHF. CDR3 bases: TGTGCCAGCAATACCGGGGGCCGACAGGGAAATCAGCCCCAGCATTTT.